This TCR beta chain is drawn from a study of T cells after posttransplantation cyclophosphamide. Notes on the study in general: TRB clonality was highly associated with recipient CMV seropositivity and reactivation.

The CDR3 sequence is 15 residues long. Germline V gene lookup returns CDR1 KGHSH and CDR2 LQKENI. The trim removed 3 bases at V and 6 bases at J, leaving 4 bases unmatched. Only in-frame clones appear in the TCRdb table, and some are missing; sequencing was by immunoSEQ multiplex PCR. The sample has fewer than 60,000 clones, 94% seen once. Worth noting for this clone: Its antigen remains unknown.

Specimen: PBMCs. This TCR was sampled from a woman aged 30 to 39 in good health and a related stem cell transplant donor. The V gene is TRBV18, the J gene TRBJ1-6; 8 bases map to TRBD1. This chain's CDR3 is CASSPRQGSNSPLHF. Here the CDR3 DNA reads TGTGCCAGCTCACCCCGACAGGGGAGTAATTCACCCCTCCACTTT.